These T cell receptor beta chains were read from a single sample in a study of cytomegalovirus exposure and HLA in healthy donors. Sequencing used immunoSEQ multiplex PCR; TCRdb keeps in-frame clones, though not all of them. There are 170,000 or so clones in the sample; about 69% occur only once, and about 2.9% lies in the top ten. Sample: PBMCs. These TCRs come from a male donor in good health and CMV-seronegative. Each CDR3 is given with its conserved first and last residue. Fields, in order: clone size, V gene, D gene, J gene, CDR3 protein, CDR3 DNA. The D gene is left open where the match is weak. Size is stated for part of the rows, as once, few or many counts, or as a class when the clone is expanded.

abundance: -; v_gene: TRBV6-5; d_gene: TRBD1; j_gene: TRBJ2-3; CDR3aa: CASSYSAGGADTQYF; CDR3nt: TGTGCCAGCAGTTACTCGGCAGGGGGCGCAGATACGCAGTATTTT
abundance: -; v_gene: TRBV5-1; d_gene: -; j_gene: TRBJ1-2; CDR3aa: CASSPRVTYGYTF; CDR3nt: TGCGCCAGCAGCCCCAGGGTTACCTATGGCTACACCTTC
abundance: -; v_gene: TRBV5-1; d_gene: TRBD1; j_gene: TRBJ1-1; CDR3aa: CASSLVGTGVGTEAFF; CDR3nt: TGCGCCAGCAGCTTGGTGGGGACAGGGGTCGGCACTGAAGCTTTCTTT
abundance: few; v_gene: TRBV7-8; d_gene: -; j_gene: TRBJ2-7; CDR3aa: CASSQDRHEQYF; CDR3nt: TGTGCCAGCAGCCAGGACAGACACGAGCAGTACTTC
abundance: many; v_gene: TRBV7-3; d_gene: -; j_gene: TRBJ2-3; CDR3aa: CASSRGFNTDTQYF; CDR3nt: TGTGCCAGCAGCCGGGGGTTTAACACAGATACGCAGTATTTT
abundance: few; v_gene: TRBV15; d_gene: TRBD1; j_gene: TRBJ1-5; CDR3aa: CATRGGQANQPQHF; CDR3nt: TGTGCCACCAGGGGGGGACAGGCCAATCAGCCCCAGCATTTT
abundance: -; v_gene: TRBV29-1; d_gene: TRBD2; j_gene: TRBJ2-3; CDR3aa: CSAAGLADYTDTQYF; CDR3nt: TGCAGCGCTGCGGGACTAGCAGATTACACAGATACGCAGTATTTT
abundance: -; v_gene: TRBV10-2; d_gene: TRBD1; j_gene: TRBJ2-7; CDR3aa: CATRRGTGWYEQYF; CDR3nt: TGCGCCACCAGGAGGGGGACAGGGTGGTACGAGCAGTACTTC
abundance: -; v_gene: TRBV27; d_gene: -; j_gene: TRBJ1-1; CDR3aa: CASSFSVNTEAFF; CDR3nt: TGTGCCAGCAGTTTCTCCGTGAACACTGAAGCTTTCTTT
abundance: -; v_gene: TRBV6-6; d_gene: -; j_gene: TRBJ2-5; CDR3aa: CASSSHPETQYF; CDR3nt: TGTGCCAGCAGTAGCCACCCGGAGACCCAGTACTTC
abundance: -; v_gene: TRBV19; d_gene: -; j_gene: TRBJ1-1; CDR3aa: CASRSAGIEAFF; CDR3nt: TGTGCCAGTAGGTCCGCCGGTATTGAAGCTTTCTTT
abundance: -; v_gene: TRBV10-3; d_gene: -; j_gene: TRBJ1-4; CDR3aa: CAISESIGLGREEKLFF; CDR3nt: TGTGCCATCAGTGAGTCGATCGGCCTGGGGAGGGAAGAAAAACTGTTTTTT
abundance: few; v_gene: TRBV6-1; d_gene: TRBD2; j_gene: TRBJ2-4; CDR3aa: CASSVRRLAGDQNIQYF; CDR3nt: TGTGCCAGCAGTGTCCGGCGGCTAGCGGGAGATCAGAACATTCAGTACTTC
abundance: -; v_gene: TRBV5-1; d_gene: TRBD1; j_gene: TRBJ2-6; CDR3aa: CASSPLTGGSGANVLTF; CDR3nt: TGCGCCAGCAGCCCACTGACAGGGGGCTCTGGGGCCAACGTCCTGACTTTC
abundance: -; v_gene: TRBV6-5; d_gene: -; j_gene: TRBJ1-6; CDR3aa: CASTQWGGEVSPLHF; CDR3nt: TGTGCCAGCACCCAATGGGGAGGGGAGGTTTCACCCCTCCACTTT
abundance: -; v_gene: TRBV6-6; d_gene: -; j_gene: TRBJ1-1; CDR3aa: CASSPTGRSEAFF; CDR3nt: TGTGCCAGCAGTCCGACAGGTCGTTCTGAAGCTTTCTTT
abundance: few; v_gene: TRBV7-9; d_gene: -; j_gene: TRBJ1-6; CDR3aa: CASSLDRVPNSPLHF; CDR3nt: TGTGCCAGCAGCTTAGACAGGGTTCCGAATTCACCCCTCCACTTT
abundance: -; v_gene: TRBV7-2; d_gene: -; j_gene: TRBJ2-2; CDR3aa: CASSLEGRANTGELFF; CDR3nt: TGTGCCAGCAGCTTAGAGGGCAGGGCGAACACCGGGGAGCTGTTTTTT
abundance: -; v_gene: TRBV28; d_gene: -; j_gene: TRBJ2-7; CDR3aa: CASSLSGGSSYEQYF; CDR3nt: TGTGCCAGCAGCTTATCAGGAGGCAGTTCCTACGAGCAGTACTTC
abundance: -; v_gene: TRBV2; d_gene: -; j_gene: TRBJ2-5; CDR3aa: CASSESAARIRETQYF; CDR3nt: TGTGCCAGCAGTGAATCGGCCGCTAGGATTAGAGAGACCCAGTACTTC
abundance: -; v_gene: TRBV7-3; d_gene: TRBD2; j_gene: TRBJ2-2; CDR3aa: CASSPRGGLAGGAGELFF; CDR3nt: TGTGCCAGCAGCCCTCGGGGGGGACTAGCGGGAGGTGCCGGGGAGCTGTTTTTT
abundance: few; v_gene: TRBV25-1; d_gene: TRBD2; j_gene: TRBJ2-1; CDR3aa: CASSIKREVYNEQFF; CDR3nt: TGTGCCAGCAGTATTAAACGGGAGGTTTACAATGAGCAGTTCTTC
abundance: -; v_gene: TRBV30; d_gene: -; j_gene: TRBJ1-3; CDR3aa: CAWSFSGNTIYF; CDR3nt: TGTGCCTGGAGCTTCTCTGGAAACACCATATATTTT
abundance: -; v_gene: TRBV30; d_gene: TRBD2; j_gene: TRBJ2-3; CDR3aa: CAWSAAGTVSTDTQYF; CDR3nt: TGTGCCTGGAGTGCAGCGGGGACCGTTAGCACAGATACGCAGTATTTT
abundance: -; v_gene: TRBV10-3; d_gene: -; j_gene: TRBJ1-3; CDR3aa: CAISPTGFGNTIYF; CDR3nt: TGTGCCATCAGCCCTACAGGGTTCGGAAACACCATATATTTT
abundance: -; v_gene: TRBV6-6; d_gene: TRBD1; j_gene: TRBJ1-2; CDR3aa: CASSRDSAANYGYTF; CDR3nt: TGTGCCAGCAGCCGGGACAGCGCAGCTAACTATGGCTACACCTTC
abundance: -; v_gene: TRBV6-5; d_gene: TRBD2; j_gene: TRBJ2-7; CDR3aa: CASSYSTSGVTYEQYF; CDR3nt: TGTGCCAGCAGTTACTCGACCAGCGGGGTTACCTACGAGCAGTACTTC
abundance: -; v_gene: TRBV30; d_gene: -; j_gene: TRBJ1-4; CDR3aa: CALGGEGNEKLFF; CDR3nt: TGTGCCCTTGGGGGCGAGGGAAATGAAAAACTGTTTTTT
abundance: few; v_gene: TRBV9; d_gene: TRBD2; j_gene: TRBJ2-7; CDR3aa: CASSVLGTSSSEQYF; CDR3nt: TGTGCCAGCAGCGTTCTAGGGACTAGCAGTTCCGAGCAGTACTTC
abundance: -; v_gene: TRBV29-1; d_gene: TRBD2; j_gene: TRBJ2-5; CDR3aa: CSVETSGWETQYF; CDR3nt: TGCAGCGTTGAGACTAGCGGGTGGGAGACCCAGTACTTC
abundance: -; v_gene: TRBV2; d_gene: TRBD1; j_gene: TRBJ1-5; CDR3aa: CASSETRGQGNQPQHF; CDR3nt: TGTGCCAGCAGTGAAACGAGGGGACAGGGTAATCAGCCCCAGCATTTT
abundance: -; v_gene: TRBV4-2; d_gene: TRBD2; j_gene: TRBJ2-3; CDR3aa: CASSLPIHSGRQADTQYF; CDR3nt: TGTGCCAGCAGCCTCCCCATACATAGCGGGAGACAGGCAGATACGCAGTATTTT
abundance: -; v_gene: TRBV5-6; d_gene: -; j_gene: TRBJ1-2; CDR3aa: CASSSGDRPPRYGYTF; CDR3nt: TGTGCCAGCAGCTCTGGAGACAGGCCCCCTCGGTATGGCTACACCTTC
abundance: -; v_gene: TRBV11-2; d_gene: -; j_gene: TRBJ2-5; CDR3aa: CASSGRQETQYF; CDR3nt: TGTGCCAGCAGCGGGAGGCAAGAGACCCAGTACTTC
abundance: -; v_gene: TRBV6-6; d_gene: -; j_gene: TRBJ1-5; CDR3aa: CASSTTGTALQPQHF; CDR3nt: TGTGCCAGCAGCACGACGGGGACTGCTCTTCAGCCCCAGCATTTT
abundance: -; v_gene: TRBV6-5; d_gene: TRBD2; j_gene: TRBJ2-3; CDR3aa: CASRLGTSSTDTQYF; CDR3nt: TGTGCCAGCAGACTCGGGACTAGCAGCACAGATACGCAGTATTTT
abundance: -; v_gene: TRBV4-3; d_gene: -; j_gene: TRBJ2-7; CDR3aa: CASSQAQYSYEQYF; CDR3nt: TGCGCCAGCAGCCAAGCACAGTACTCCTACGAGCAGTACTTC
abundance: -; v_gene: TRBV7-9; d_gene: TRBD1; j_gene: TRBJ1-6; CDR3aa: CASSPGTGDSPLHF; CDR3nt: TGTGCCAGCAGTCCTGGGACAGGAGATTCACCCCTCCACTTT
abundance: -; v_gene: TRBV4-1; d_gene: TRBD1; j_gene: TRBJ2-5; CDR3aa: CASSQDIISRGQETQYF; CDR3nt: TGCGCCAGCAGCCAAGATATTATAAGCAGGGGGCAAGAGACCCAGTACTTC
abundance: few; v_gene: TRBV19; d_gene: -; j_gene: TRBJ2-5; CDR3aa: CASSIEAAGVSQETQYF; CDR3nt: TGTGCCAGTAGTATAGAGGCAGCGGGCGTATCCCAAGAGACCCAGTACTTC
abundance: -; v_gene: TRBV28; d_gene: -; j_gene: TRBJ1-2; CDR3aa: CASGGAMNYSYTF; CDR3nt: TGTGCCAGCGGCGGGGCCATGAACTATAGCTACACCTTC
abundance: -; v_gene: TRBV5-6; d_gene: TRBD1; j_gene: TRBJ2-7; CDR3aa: CASPEGRGHEQYF; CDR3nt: TGTGCCAGCCCTGAGGGCAGGGGGCATGAGCAGTACTTC
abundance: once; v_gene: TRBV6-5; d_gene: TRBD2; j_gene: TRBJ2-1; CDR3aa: CASSYYSGSYYNEQFF; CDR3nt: TGTGCCAGCAGTTATTATAGCGGGAGTTATTACAATGAGCAGTTCTTC
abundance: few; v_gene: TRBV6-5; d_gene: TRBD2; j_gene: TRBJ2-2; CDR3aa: CASSYGTSGITGELFF; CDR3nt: TGTGCCAGCAGTTACGGCACTAGCGGGATCACCGGGGAGCTGTTTTTT
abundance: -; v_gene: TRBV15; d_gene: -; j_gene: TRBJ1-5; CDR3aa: CATSREFQQPQHF; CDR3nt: TGTGCCACCAGCAGAGAGTTCCAGCAGCCCCAGCATTTT
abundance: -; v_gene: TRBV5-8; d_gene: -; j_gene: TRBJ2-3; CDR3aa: CASSLSVTGTPDTQYF; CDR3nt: TGTGCCAGCAGCTTGTCAGTGACAGGGACTCCAGATACGCAGTATTTT
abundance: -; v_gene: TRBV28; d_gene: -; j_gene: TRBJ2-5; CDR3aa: CASSLGGLETQYF; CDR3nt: TGTGCCAGCAGTTTAGGAGGGCTGGAGACCCAGTACTTC
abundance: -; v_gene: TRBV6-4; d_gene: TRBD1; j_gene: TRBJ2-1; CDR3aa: CASSPPGTGVREQFF; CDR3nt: TGTGCCAGCAGCCCCCCCGGGACAGGGGTAAGAGAGCAGTTCTTC
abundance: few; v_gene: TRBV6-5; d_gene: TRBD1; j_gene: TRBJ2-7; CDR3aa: CASSSRTGIYEQYF; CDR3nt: TGTGCCAGCAGTTCCCGGACAGGGATATACGAGCAGTACTTC
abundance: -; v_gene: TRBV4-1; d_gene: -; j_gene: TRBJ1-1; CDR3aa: CASSQAGAANTEAFF; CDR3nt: TGCGCCAGCAGCCAAGCAGGGGCAGCGAACACTGAAGCTTTCTTT
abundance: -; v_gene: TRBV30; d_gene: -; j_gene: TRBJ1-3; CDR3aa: CAWTYSGNTIYF; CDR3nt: TGTGCCTGGACCTATTCTGGAAACACCATATATTTT
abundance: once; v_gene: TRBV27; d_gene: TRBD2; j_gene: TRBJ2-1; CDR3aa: CASRHPGLAYNEQFF; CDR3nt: TGTGCCAGCAGACACCCGGGACTAGCCTACAATGAGCAGTTCTTC
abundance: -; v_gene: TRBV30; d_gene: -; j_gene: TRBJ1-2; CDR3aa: CAWSGRVHTGYTF; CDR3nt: TGTGCCTGGAGTGGCAGGGTACATACTGGCTACACCTTC
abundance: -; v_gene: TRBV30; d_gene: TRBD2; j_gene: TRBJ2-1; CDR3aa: CAWRHSGRPNEQFF; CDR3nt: TGTGCCTGGCGCCATAGCGGGAGGCCCAATGAGCAGTTCTTC